The 3 T cell receptor beta chains listed next were all sequenced from one sample in a study of response to subunit inactivated influenza vaccine. One entry per CDR3 protein, called by TCRdb with MiXCR from the RT-PCR reads. This table holds hundreds of thousands of distinct CDR3 sequences, 20% to 25% found once. The specimen was PBMCs from blood, collected approximately 20 months after vaccination. All receptors come from a man aged 50 to 69 who received an inactivated influenza vaccine.

In this sample, this clonotype turned up once. The chain carries TRBV28 and TRBJ2-7, with 8 bases matching TRBD2. CDR3 length equals 18 residues. Germline CDR1 is MDHEN and CDR2 is SYDVKM. V was clipped by 4 bases and J by 0 bases; unmatched bases: 14. As DNA, the CDR3 is TGTGCCAGCAGTTCCCCCATTTTGGTAGCGGGGAACTCCTACGAGCAGTACTTC. Amino acids: CASSSPILVAGNSYEQYF.

This clonotype was seen many times. The chain uses TRBV4-3 and TRBJ1-5, with D unresolved. Germline assignment: CDR1 LGHNA and CDR2 YSLEER. The CDR3 extends over 15 amino acids. V was shortened by 0 bases and J by 7 bases, with 13 bases between the two germline ends. CDR3 protein: CASSQDWALKQPQHF. The CDR3 nucleotides read TGCGCCAGCAGCCAAGACTGGGCGTTGAAGCAGCCCCAGCATTTT.

This clonotype was seen many times. This chain uses TRBV6-1 with TRBJ1-1, with a tentative D call TRBD1 (5 bases). This CDR3 has 14 amino acids. Germline V gives CDR1 MNHNS, CDR2 SASEGT. With 5 bases removed from V and 4 bases from J, the gap between germline ends came to 14 bases. The CDR3 bases are TGTGCCAGCAGTCCCCCGGGGGGATCCACTGAAGCTTTCTTT. Translated, it gives CASSPPGGSTEAFF.